This T cell receptor (beta chain) was observed in a study of OX40 agonist ivuxolimab in advanced cancers. Study-wide background: Ivuxolimab, which is an agonistic anti-OX40 (CD134) antibody, was administered to the patients. A male proportion of 82.7% was recorded, with mean age around 62 years and range about 23 to 80. Findings and limits, study-wide: CD8+ T cells showed, on average, more clonal expansion than CD4+ cells.

The germline V gene has CDR1 MNHEY and CDR2 SMNVEV (reference sequence). The CDR3 totals 13 residues. Trimming shortened V by 5 bases and J by 7 bases, and 12 bases separated the two germline ends. The assay was immunoSEQ multiplex PCR, and TCRdb's table has in-frame clones only and misses some. This table has tens of thousands of clones, around nine tenths appearing once. This clone occurred a few times. Its antigen is still unknown. The TCR originated in an adult with an advanced solid tumor such as melanoma, head and neck, liver or kidney cancer. Sequencing was performed on CD4+ or CD8+ T cells sorted from blood, taken in a trial of the OX40 agonist ivuxolimab. V usage is TRBV27 and J usage is TRBJ1-5, with D possibly matching TRBD1 (5 bases). CDR3 DNA sequence: TGTGCCAGCAGTCCCCCCGGGGGGCAGCCCCAGCATTTT. Amino acid sequence: CASSPPGGQPQHF.